This entry is about one T cell receptor beta chain. The data are from a study of OX40 agonist ivuxolimab in advanced cancers. The ends were cut back, 1 base at V and 6 bases at J, with 22 bases in the middle. The CDR3 runs 17 residues. CDR1 is SGHTA and CDR2 is FQGNSA in the germline V gene. Only in-frame clones appear in the TCRdb table, and some are missing; sequencing was by immunoSEQ multiplex PCR. Of 70,000 to 80,000 clones in the sample, about 84% were seen once. The source material was CD4+ or CD8+ T cells sorted from blood, sampled in a trial of the OX40 agonist ivuxolimab. V and J are TRBV7-2 and TRBJ2-7; D may be TRBD2 (5 bases). This TCR came from an adult with an advanced solid tumor such as melanoma, head and neck, liver or kidney cancer. CDR3 residues: CASSLGGLERRGGEQYF. The CDR3 bases are TGTGCCAGCAGCTTAGGAGGGCTCGAGCGTAGAGGTGGCGAGCAGTACTTC. The whole variable domain, filled in from reference TRBV7-2 and TRBJ2-7, reads GAGVSQSPSNKVTEKGKDVELRCDPISGHTALYWYRQSLGQGLEFLIYFQGNSAPDKSGLPSDRFSAERTGGSVSTLTIQRTQQEDSAVYLCASSLGGLERRGGEQYFGPGTRLTVT.